This T cell receptor beta chain derives from a study of brain metastases from non-small cell lung cancer. General observations from the study: Brain metastases shared most TCR repertoire with primaries, with sparse T cells. T-cell clones appeared expanded in 55% to 65% of brain metastases relative to matched primary tumors. T-cell infiltration was lower in brain metastases than primaries (P < 0.001).

To note about this clone: The antigen is not known.

TCRdb's copy holds only in-frame clones and misses some; the assay was immunoSEQ multiplex PCR. The sample includes a few thousand clones, roughly four fifths of them seen just once. Input material: primary lung tumor tissue. This receptor was taken from a donor aged 40 or older with non-small cell lung cancer.

The CDR3 region has the DNA TGCAGTGCTAACATGGGAAACACCATATATTTT. This sequence encodes CSANMGNTIYF. The V and J genes are TRBV20-1 and TRBJ1-3; D call uncertain. CDR1 and CDR2 (germline): DFQATT, SNEGSKA (reference sequence). Deletions cut 4 bases from V and 4 bases from J, with 5 bases between. The CDR3 is 11 amino acids.